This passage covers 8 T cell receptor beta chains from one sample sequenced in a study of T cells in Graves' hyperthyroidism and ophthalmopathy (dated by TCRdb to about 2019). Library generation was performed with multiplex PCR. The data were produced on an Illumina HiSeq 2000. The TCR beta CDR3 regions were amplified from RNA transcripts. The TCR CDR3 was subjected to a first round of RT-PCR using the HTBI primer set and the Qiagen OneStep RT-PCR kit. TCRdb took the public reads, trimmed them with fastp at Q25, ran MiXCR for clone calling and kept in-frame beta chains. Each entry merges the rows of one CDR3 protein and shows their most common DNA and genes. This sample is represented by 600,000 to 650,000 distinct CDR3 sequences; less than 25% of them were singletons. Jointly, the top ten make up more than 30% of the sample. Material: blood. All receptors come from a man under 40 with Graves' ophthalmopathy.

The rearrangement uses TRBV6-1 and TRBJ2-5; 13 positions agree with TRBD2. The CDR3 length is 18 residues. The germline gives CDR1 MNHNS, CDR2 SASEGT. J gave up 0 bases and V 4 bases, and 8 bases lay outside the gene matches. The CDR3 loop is CASSAGLAGERDQETQYF. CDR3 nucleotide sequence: TGTGCCAGCAGTGCCGGACTAGCGGGAGAGAGGGACCAAGAGACCCAGTACTTC.

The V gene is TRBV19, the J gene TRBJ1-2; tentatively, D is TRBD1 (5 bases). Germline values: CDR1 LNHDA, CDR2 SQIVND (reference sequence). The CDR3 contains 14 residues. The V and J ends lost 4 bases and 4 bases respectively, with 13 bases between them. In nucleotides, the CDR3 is TGTGCCAGTAGTACTGCCGATGGGACCTATGGCTACACCTTC. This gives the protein CASSTADGTYGYTF.

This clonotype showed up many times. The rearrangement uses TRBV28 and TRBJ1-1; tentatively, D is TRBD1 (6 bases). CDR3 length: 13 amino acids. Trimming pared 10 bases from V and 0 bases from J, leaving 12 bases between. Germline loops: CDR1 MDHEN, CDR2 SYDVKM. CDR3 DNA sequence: TGTGCCACAGGGGACCCTCTGAACACTGAAGCTTTCTTT. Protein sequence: CATGDPLNTEAFF.

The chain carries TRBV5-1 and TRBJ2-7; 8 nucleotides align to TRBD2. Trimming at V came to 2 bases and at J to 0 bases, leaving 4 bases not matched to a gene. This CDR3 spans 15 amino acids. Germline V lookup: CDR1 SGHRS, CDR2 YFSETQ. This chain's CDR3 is CASSFSGGYSYEQYF. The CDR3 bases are TGCGCCAGCAGCTTTTCGGGAGGGTACTCCTACGAGCAGTACTTC. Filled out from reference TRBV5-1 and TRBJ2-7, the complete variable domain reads KAGVTQTPRYLIKTRGQQVTLSCSPISGHRSVSWYQQTPGQGLQFLFEYFSETQRNKGNFPGRFSGRQFSNSRSEMNVSTLELGDSALYLCASSFSGGYSYEQYFGPGTRLTVT.

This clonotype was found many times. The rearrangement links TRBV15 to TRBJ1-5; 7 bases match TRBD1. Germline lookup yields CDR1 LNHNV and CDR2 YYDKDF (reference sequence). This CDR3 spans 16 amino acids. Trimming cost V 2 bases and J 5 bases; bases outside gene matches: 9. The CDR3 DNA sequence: TGTGCCACCAGCAGATACCGGGACAGTAAGCATCAGCCCCAGCATTTT. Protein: CATSRYRDSKHQPQHF.

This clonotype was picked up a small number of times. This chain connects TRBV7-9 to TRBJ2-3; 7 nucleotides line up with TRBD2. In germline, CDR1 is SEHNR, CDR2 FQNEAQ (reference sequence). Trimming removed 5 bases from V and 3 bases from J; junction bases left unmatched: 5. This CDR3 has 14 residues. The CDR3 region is CASSHGTTTDTQYF. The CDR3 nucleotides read TGTGCCAGCAGCCACGGGACTACAACAGATACGCAGTATTTT.

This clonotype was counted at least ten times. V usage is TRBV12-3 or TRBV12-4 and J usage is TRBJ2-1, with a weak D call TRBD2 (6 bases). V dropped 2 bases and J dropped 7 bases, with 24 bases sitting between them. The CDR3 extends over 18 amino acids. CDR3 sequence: CASSLKGLSEKGWNEQFF. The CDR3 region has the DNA TGTGCCAGCAGTTTAAAGGGACTGAGCGAGAAAGGGTGGAATGAGCAGTTCTTC.

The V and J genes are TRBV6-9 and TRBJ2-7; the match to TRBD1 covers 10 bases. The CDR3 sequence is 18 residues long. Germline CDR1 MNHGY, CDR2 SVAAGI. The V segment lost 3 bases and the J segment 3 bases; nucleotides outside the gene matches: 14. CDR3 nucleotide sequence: TGTGCCAGCAGTTACCACAACCCTGGGACAGGGGTTTTCTACGAGCAGTACTTC. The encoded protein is CASSYHNPGTGVFYEQYF.